This T cell receptor (beta chain) derives from a study of shared clonotypes between healthy human individuals. CDR1 and CDR2 (germline): SGHNT, YYREEE (reference sequence). With 3 bases clipped from V and 5 bases from J, the junction kept 6 bases outside the gene matches. The CDR3 has 14 amino acids. This table comes from immunoSEQ multiplex PCR, and its TCRdb copy is limited to in-frame clones, with some not included. Of about 1.5 million clones in the sample, around 98% are singletons; the top ten hold around 0.45%. This receptor was identified in a man aged 25 to 40 in good health. Sample: naive CD4+ T cells sorted from blood. Subset here: CD45RA+ positively selected. The chain links TRBV5-4 to TRBJ2-3; 7 nucleotides agree with TRBD1. CDR3 sequence reads: CASSSRGPLDTQYF. In DNA, the CDR3 is TGTGCCAGCAGCTCTAGGGGGCCCCTAGATACGCAGTATTTT.